Below, one T cell receptor (beta chain) is given with its context. The target antigen is unknown. Nominally healthy donors were sampled, though unrecorded immune exposures were likely. This specimen comes from a study of cytomegalovirus exposure and HLA in healthy donors. Study-wide context: HLA-typed donors were the source of about 85 million unique TCRs held in an early data release.

PCR used 60 Vbeta primers and 13 Jbeta primers. Under the authors' procedure: The authors later counted 65 million to 90 million unique TCR beta chains, approximately 12 million of them shared. TCRdb's copy holds only in-frame clones and misses some; the assay was immunoSEQ multiplex PCR. The V and J calls and clone size were taken over from that table, and D and trimming were inferred from the DNA. The sample contains some 170,000 clones, 75% to 85% of which appear only once. General observations from the study: Relative to the approximately 700-donor mean, N-insertions were reportedly fewer in an Asian-associated ancestry cluster in a later analysis.

The source of this sequence is a woman aged 30 to 39 in good health and CMV-seronegative. Sequenced material: PBMCs.

DNA for the CDR3: TGTGCCAGCTGTGGACAGGGGGCGGACTACGAGCAGTACTTC. Translation gives CASCGQGADYEQYF. The chain combines TRBV6-6 with TRBJ2-7, with 11 bases aligning to TRBD1. CDR1 is MNHNY and CDR2 is SVGAGI in the germline V gene (reference sequence). The CDR3 has 14 residues. V dropped 8 bases and J dropped 3; count of bases not matched to a gene: 6.